One sample yielded the 31 T cell receptor beta chains listed below, sequenced in a study of blood T cell repertoires in COVID-19. The table came from immunoSEQ multiplex PCR; TCRdb's copy has only in-frame clones and leaves some out. There are over 55,000 clones in the sample; 80% to 85% occur only once, and 8% to 9% lies in the top ten. Sequenced sample: peripheral blood. Receptors were obtained from a man aged 45 to 65 with active COVID-19.

The chain links TRBV19 to TRBJ2-5, with D uncertain. The germline gives CDR1 LNHDA, CDR2 SQIVND (reference sequence). V dropped 1 base and J dropped 4 bases, with 13 bases sitting between them. This CDR3 contains 15 residues. The CDR3 reads CASSIGGSLRETQYF. CDR3 coding DNA: TGTGCCAGTAGTATAGGCGGTAGTTTGCGAGAGACCCAGTACTTC.

The V gene is TRBV9, the J gene TRBJ2-1, with 14 bases fitting TRBD2. The V and J ends lost 0 bases and 0 bases, in that order; junction bases with no gene match: 5. Looked up from germline, CDR1 is SGDLS and CDR2 is YYNGEE. The CDR3 spans 19 residues. CDR3 protein: CASSVVGLAGGSSYNEQFF. The CDR3 region has the DNA TGTGCCAGCAGCGTAGTAGGACTAGCGGGGGGAAGCTCCTACAATGAGCAGTTCTTC.

The V call is TRBV30, the J call TRBJ2-3; D remains ambiguous. The CDR3 length is 11 residues. Germline V gives CDR1 GTSNPN, CDR2 SVGIG (reference sequence). The V gene lost 0 bases and the J gene lost 8 bases, with 6 bases spanning the gap. CDR3: CAWSVEATQYF. DNA for the CDR3: TGTGCCTGGAGTGTAGAAGCTACGCAGTATTTT.

Concerning this clone: Compared with germline, one end of the junction differs, possibly owing to a read error. The J gene is TRBJ2-5, the V gene TRBV6-6; D ambiguous. In germline, CDR1 is MNHNY, CDR2 SVGAGI (reference sequence). CDR3 length: 12 residues. In DNA form, the CDR3 reads TGTGCCAGCAGTTCTCCCTCGCTGGGCCGTCACTTC. Translated: CASSSPSLGRHF.

The chain has TRBV29-1 and TRBJ2-7, with TRBD1 matching 9 bases. V lost 3 bases to trimming and J lost 3 bases; unmatched junction nucleotides: 9. Germline V CDR1 and CDR2: SQVTM, ANQGSEA. The length of the CDR3 is 15 residues. The CDR3 DNA is TGCAGCGTTGAGCGGTCAGGACAGGGGTACTACGAGCAGTACTTC. Protein: CSVERSGQGYYEQYF.

The chain combines TRBV10-3 with TRBJ2-6, with D possibly matching TRBD1 (6 bases). CDR1 ENHRY and CDR2 SYGVKD come from the germline V gene. Trimming took 5 bases from V and 2 from J, leaving 7 bases between them. The CDR3 runs to 14 residues. Here the CDR3 DNA reads TGTGCCATCAGTTCAGGGGCTGGGGCCAACGTCCTGACTTTC. Its protein is CAISSGAGANVLTF.

This chain uses TRBV3-1 (or the pseudogene TRBV3-2) with TRBJ2-2; 10 positions match TRBD2. Germline CDR1 and CDR2: LGHDT and YNNKEL (reference sequence). V lost 1 base, J lost 3 bases, and 5 bases stayed unmatched. The CDR3 is 17 amino acids. The CDR3 DNA reads as TGTGCCAGCAGCCAAGGGTCTAGCGGGGGCCACACCGGGGAGCTGTTTTTT. Translation gives CASSQGSSGGHTGELFF.

The V and J genes are TRBV7-2 and TRBJ1-4; D may be TRBD1 (6 bases). V was shortened by 0 bases and J by 7 bases, with 12 bases between the two germline ends. The CDR3 totals 15 residues. CDR1 and CDR2 from the germline V gene are SGHTA and FQGNSA. CDR3 nucleotides: TGTGCCAGCAGCTTAGCGCTCAGGGGTAGTGAAAAACTGTTTTTT. Protein sequence: CASSLALRGSEKLFF.

The chain employs TRBV4-1 and TRBJ1-1, with D possibly TRBD1 on 5 matching bases. Germline CDR1 reads MGHRA; CDR2 reads YSYEKL. The CDR3 loop spans 15 amino acids. Between the trimmed V and J ends, which lost 4 bases and 4 bases, there was a span of 16 bases. CDR3 loop: CASSRVWGLGTEAFF. The CDR3 DNA reads TGCGCCAGCAGCCGGGTTTGGGGACTCGGCACTGAAGCTTTCTTT.

The V call is TRBV15, the J call TRBJ1-1; 8 bases match TRBD1. Germline CDR1 and CDR2: LNHNV and YYDKDF (reference sequence). There are 18 residues in the CDR3. J gave up 0 bases and V 5 bases, and 14 bases lay outside the gene matches. Here the CDR3 DNA reads TGTGCCACCAGCCGCCTATCCCGGACAGGGAAGATGAACACTGAAGCTTTCTTT. Amino acids: CATSRLSRTGKMNTEAFF.

The V and J genes are TRBV10-2 and TRBJ1-2; 8 bases agree with TRBD1. The J segment lost 4 bases and the V segment lost 3 bases, leaving 7 bases of the junction unmatched. Germline V gives CDR1 WSHSY, CDR2 SAAADI. The CDR3 loop spans 15 amino acids. The CDR3 sequence is CASSDSDRDRYGYTF. CDR3 in DNA: TGCGCCAGCAGTGACTCGGACAGGGATCGCTATGGCTACACCTTC.

V is TRBV19 and J is TRBJ2-2; 7 bases fit TRBD1. The CDR3 runs to 14 residues. CDR1 LNHDA and CDR2 SQIVND come from the germline V gene (reference sequence). V was pared by 10 bases and J by 1 base, with 6 bases of the junction left unmatched. Here the CDR3 reads CATQRGLNTGELFF. CDR3 bases: TGTGCCACCCAAAGGGGGCTGAACACCGGGGAGCTGTTTTTT.

V is TRBV27 and J is TRBJ2-7, with 11 bases aligning to TRBD1. Trimming at V came to 2 bases and at J to 4 bases, leaving 1 base not matched to a gene. Looked up from germline, CDR1 is MNHEY and CDR2 is SMNVEV (reference sequence). The CDR3 consists of 14 residues. CDR3 region: CASSLRDRGYEQYF. The CDR3 bases are TGTGCCAGCAGTTTAAGGGACAGGGGGTACGAGCAGTACTTC.

The J gene is TRBJ1-2, the V gene TRBV3-1 (or the pseudogene TRBV3-2); tentative D call: TRBD1 (6 bases). Per the germline V gene, CDR1 is LGHDT and CDR2 is YNNKEL (reference sequence). The ends were cut back, 2 bases at V and 7 bases at J, with 8 bases in the middle. This CDR3 comprises 12 residues. The CDR3 DNA follows: TGTGCCAGCAGCCAAAGCAGGGGTGGCTACACCTTC. Its translation: CASSQSRGGYTF.

This chain uses TRBV4-1 with TRBJ2-7; TRBD2 matches 8 bases. This CDR3 is built from 17 residues. The germline gives CDR1 MGHRA, CDR2 YSYEKL. J lost 4 bases, V lost 1 base, and 12 bases had no gene match. Here the CDR3 reads CASSQGLAGAGGYEQYF. For the CDR3, the DNA is TGCGCCAGCAGCCAAGGACTCGCGGGGGCGGGGGGTTACGAGCAGTACTTC.

Written as DNA, the CDR3 is TGTGCCAGCAGCCTCCAATCGGGGAGGGAATCCTACGAGCAGTACTTC. It specifies CASSLQSGRESYEQYF. This chain connects TRBV7-2 to TRBJ2-7; TRBD2 aligns across 7 bases. CDR1 and CDR2 from the germline V gene are SGHTA and FQGNSA. After removal of 5 bases from V and 1 base from J, the junction contained 11 bases not matched to a gene. This CDR3 is 16 amino acids long.

On this clone itself: Germline and junction disagree at one end, which may indicate a read error. V usage is TRBV20-1 and J usage is TRBJ1-2, with D perhaps matching TRBD1 (5 bases). Germline CDR1 DFQATT, CDR2 SNEGSKA (reference sequence). CDR3 length: 14 amino acids. This chain's CDR3 is CSSSVGGVAYGYTF. In DNA, the CDR3 is TGCAGTTCTAGTGTGGGGGGGGTTGCGTATGGCTACACCTTC.

The chain links TRBV30 to TRBJ2-1, with D uncertain. V lost 2 bases to trimming and J lost 4 bases, with 3 bases between them. The CDR3 loop spans 11 amino acids. The V gene's germline CDR1 is GTSNPN and CDR2 SVGIG (reference sequence). The DNA of the CDR3 is TGTGCCTGGAGTCCTTACAATGAGCAGTTCTTC. It specifies CAWSPYNEQFF.

The rearrangement links TRBV7-9 to TRBJ1-4; D not certain. CDR1 is SEHNR and CDR2 is FQNEAQ in the germline V gene (reference sequence). V was clipped by 5 bases and J by 1 base, with 11 bases between them. The CDR3 has 15 amino acids. CDR3 nucleotide sequence: TGTGCCAGCAGCCCAAGCGGGGAAACTAATGAAAAACTGTTTTTT. It encodes CASSPSGETNEKLFF.

CDR3 residues: CASSVTGAFNQPQHF. Here the CDR3 DNA reads TGCGCCAGCAGCGTGACAGGGGCTTTTAATCAGCCCCAGCATTTT. The rearrangement uses TRBV5-1 and TRBJ1-5; 8 nucleotides line up with TRBD1. Germline trimming cut 4 bases from V and 4 bases from J; bases unmatched to any gene: 7. The CDR3 has 15 amino acids. The germline CDR1 and CDR2 sequences are SGHRS and YFSETQ.

The genes are TRBV2 and TRBJ2-1; no clear D gene. Germline CDR1 and CDR2: SNHLY and FYNNEI. There are 12 residues in the CDR3. V was clipped by 6 bases and J by 9 bases, with 12 bases between them. DNA of the CDR3: TGTGCCAGCAGACCCGCCGCCGGTGAGCAGTTCTTC. Protein sequence: CASRPAAGEQFF.

This clone was seen once. The rearrangement joins TRBV6-5 to TRBJ1-2, with TRBD1 identical over 7 bases. The CDR3 contains 13 residues. V lost 4 bases to trimming and J lost 8 bases; unmatched junction nucleotides: 7. The germline V gene has CDR1 MNHEY and CDR2 SVGAGI. The CDR3 sequence: CASSFRDRKGYTF. As DNA, the CDR3 is TGTGCCAGCAGTTTCCGGGACAGAAAGGGCTACACCTTC.

V and J are TRBV29-1 and TRBJ1-1; a possible D gene is TRBD1 (5 bases). V dropped 4 bases and J dropped 4 bases, with 10 bases sitting between them. CDR3 length: 12 amino acids. Per the germline V gene, CDR1 is SQVTM and CDR2 is ANQGSEA. The CDR3 here is CSVGGEGTEAFF. The CDR3 region has the DNA TGCAGCGTTGGAGGGGAGGGCACTGAAGCTTTCTTT.

This clone came up once. The rearrangement links TRBV5-4 to TRBJ2-2; no definite D call. This CDR3 spans 14 amino acids. V shed 0 bases and J shed 6 bases, with 9 bases lying between them. From germline, CDR1 is SGHNT and CDR2 YYREEE (reference sequence). In nucleotides, the CDR3 is TGTGCCAGCAGCTTGGCCAAGTGGCCCGGGGAGCTGTTTTTT. It codes for CASSLAKWPGELFF.

This clone has a single count. This sequence joins TRBV30 and TRBJ2-7; TRBD1 aligns across 8 bases. From germline, CDR1 is GTSNPN and CDR2 SVGIG (reference sequence). The trim removed 2 bases at V and 5 bases at J, leaving 5 bases unmatched. This CDR3 is built from 13 residues. DNA of the CDR3: TGTGCCTGGAGTTACAGGGGGTATAACGAGCAGTACTTC. Translating gives CAWSYRGYNEQYF.

The chain combines TRBV19 with TRBJ1-2; 10 nucleotides line up with TRBD1. The CDR3 consists of 15 residues. In germline, CDR1 is LNHDA, CDR2 SQIVND (reference sequence). J lost 2 bases, V lost 7 bases, and 7 bases had no gene match. The CDR3 sequence is CASTSDRGSNYGYTF. CDR3 coding DNA: TGTGCCAGTACCTCGGACAGGGGGTCGAACTATGGCTACACCTTC.

This chain uses TRBV19 with TRBJ2-1, with a tentative D call TRBD2 (6 bases). Trimming pared 7 bases from V and 9 bases from J, leaving 16 bases between. The CDR3 covers 13 residues. From germline, CDR1 is LNHDA and CDR2 SQIVND (reference sequence). The CDR3 sequence is CASKNAGGGEQFF. The CDR3 DNA sequence: TGTGCCAGTAAAAATGCCGGGGGAGGTGAGCAGTTCTTC.

V usage is TRBV19 and J usage is TRBJ2-2; D is unclear. The germline gives CDR1 LNHDA, CDR2 SQIVND (reference sequence). This CDR3 is built from 16 residues. The germline V and J ends were trimmed by 6 bases and 5 bases, with 19 bases remaining between them. The CDR3 spells CASSPAVSGWTGELFF. The CDR3 DNA reads TGTGCCAGTAGCCCCGCGGTTTCGGGTTGGACCGGGGAGCTGTTTTTT.

The J gene is TRBJ2-5, the V gene TRBV27; 7 bases map to TRBD1. Unmatched junction bases numbered 8, after V lost 2 bases and J lost 5 bases. CDR1 MNHEY and CDR2 SMNVEV come from the germline V gene (reference sequence). This CDR3 has 15 amino acids. CDR3 region: CASSLGQGVRETQYF. The CDR3 bases are TGTGCCAGCAGTTTAGGTCAGGGGGTAAGGGAGACCCAGTACTTC.

The chain links TRBV4-1 to TRBJ2-7, with TRBD2 matching over 9 bases. Losses at the gene ends were 0 bases for V and 3 bases for J; bases not matched to a gene: 15. The germline V gene encodes CDR1 MGHRA and CDR2 YSYEKL. The CDR3 is made up of 19 amino acids. In nucleotides, the CDR3 is TGCGCCAGCAGCCAAGAGGGCCCTGGGATAGCGGGGGACAACTACGAGCAGTACTTC. Translating it yields CASSQEGPGIAGDNYEQYF.

V usage is TRBV18 and J usage is TRBJ1-1; D ambiguous. Germline lookup yields CDR1 KGHSH and CDR2 LQKENI. The CDR3 consists of 15 residues. Deletions cut 2 bases from V and 2 bases from J, with 12 bases between. As DNA, the CDR3 is TGTGCCAGCTCACCAGTGGGCACTGGTAACACTGAAGCTTTCTTT. It codes for CASSPVGTGNTEAFF.